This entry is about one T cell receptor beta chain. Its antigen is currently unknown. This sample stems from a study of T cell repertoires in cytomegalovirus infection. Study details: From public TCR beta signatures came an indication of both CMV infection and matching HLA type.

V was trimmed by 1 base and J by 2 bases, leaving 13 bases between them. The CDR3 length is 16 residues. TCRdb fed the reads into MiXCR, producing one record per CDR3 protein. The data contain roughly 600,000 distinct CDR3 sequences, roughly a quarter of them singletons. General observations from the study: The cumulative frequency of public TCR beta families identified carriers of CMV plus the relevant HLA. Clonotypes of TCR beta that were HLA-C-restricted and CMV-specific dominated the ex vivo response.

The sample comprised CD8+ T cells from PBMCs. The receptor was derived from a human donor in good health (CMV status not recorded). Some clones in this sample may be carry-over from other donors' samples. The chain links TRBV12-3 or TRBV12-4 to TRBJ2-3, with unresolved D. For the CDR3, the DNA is TGTGCCAGCAGTTTAGTCGAGATTGGGTTCACAGATACGCAGTATTTT. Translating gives CASSLVEIGFTDTQYF.